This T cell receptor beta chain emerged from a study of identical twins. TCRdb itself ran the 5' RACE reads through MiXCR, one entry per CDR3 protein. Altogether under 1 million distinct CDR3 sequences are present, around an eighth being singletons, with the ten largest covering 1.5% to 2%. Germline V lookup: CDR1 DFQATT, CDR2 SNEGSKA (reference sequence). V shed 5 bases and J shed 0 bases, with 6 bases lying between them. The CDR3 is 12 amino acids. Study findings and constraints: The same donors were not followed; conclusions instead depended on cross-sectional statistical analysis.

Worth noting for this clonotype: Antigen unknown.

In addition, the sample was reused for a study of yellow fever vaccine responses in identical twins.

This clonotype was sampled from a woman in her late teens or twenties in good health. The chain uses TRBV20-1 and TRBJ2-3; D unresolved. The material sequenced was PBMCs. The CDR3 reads CSAPRSTDTQYF. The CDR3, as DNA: TGCAGTGCTCCCCGGAGCACAGATACGCAGTATTTT.